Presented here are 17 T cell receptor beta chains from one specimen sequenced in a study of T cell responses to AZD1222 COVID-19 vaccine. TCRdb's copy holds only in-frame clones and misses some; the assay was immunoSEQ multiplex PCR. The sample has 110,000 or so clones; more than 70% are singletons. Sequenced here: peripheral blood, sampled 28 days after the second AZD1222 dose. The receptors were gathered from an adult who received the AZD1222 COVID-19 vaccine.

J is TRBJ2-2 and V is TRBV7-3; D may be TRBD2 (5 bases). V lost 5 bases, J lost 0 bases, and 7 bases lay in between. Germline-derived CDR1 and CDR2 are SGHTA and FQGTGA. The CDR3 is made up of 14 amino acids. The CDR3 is CASSRTSNTGELFF. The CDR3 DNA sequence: TGTGCCAGCAGCCGGACTTCGAACACCGGGGAGCTGTTTTTT.

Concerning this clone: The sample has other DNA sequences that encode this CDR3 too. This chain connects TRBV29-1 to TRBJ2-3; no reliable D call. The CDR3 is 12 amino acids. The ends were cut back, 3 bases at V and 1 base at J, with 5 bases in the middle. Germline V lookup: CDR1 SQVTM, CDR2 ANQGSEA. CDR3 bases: TGCAGCGTTGATCTTGGCACAGATACGCAGTATTTT. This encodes CSVDLGTDTQYF.

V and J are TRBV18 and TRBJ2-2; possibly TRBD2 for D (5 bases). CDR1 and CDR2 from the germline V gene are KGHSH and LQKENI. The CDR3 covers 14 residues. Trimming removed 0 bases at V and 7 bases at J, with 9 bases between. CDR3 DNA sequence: TGTGCCAGCTCACCACCTCAGCGGAGCGGGGAGCTGTTTTTT. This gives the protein CASSPPQRSGELFF.

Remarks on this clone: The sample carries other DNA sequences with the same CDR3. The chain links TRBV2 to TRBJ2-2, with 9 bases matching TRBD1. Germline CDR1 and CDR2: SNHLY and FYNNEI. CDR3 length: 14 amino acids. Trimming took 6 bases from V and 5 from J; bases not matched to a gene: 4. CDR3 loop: CASRTGTGTGELFF. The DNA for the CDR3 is TGTGCCAGCAGGACCGGGACAGGGACCGGGGAGCTGTTTTTT.

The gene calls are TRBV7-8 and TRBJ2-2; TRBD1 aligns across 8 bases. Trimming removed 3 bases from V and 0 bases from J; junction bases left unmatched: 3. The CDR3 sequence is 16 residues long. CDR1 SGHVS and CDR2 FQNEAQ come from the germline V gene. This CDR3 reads CASSLRTGPNTGELFF. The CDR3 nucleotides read TGTGCCAGCAGCTTGAGGACAGGGCCGAACACCGGGGAGCTGTTTTTT.

The CDR3, as DNA: TGTGCCAGTAGGGCGGACAACTATGGCTACACCTTC. Translating gives CASRADNYGYTF. The chain is built from TRBV19 and TRBJ1-2; no definite D call. The CDR3 has 12 residues. Germline V gene lookup returns CDR1 LNHDA and CDR2 SQIVND (reference sequence). Trimming took 6 bases from V and 2 from J, leaving 7 bases between them. The entire variable domain, with the rest obtained from reference TRBV19 and TRBJ1-2, is as follows: DGGITQSPKYLFRKEGQNVTLSCEQNLNHDAMYWYRQDPGQGLRLIYYSQIVNDFQKGDIAEGYSVSREKKESFPLTVTSAQKNPTAFYLCASRADNYGYTFGSGTRLTVV.

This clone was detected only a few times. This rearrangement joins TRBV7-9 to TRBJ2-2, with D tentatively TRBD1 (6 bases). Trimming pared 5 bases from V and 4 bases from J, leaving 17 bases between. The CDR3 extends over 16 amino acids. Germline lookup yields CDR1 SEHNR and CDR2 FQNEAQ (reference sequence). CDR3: CASSPPGTGSTGELFF. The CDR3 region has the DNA TGTGCCAGCAGCCCGCCCGGCACAGGGTCCACCGGGGAGCTGTTTTTT.

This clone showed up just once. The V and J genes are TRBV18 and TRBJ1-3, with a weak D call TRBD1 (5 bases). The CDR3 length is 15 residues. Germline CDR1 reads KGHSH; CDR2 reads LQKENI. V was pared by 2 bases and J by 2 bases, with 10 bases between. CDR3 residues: CASSPGREAGNTIYF. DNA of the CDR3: TGTGCCAGCTCACCAGGCAGGGAAGCTGGAAACACCATATATTTT.

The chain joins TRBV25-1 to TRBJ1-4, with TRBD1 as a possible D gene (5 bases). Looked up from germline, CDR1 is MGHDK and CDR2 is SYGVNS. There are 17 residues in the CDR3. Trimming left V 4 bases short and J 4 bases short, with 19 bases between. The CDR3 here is CASSGGRIAASNEKLFF. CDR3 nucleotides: TGTGCCAGCAGTGGGGGACGGATTGCCGCGAGTAATGAAAAACTGTTTTTT.

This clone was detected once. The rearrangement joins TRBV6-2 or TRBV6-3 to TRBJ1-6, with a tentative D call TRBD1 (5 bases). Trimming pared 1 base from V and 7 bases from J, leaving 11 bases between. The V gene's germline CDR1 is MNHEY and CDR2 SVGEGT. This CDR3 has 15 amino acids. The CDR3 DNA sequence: TGTGCCAGCAGTTACTTCGATAGGGACAATTCACCCCTCCACTTT. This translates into CASSYFDRDNSPLHF.

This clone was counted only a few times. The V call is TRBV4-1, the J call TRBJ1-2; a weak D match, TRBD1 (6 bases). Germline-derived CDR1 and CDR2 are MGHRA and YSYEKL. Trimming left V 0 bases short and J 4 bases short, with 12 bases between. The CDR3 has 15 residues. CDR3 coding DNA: TGCGCCAGCAGCCAAGAGCGGGGGGCCCTCTATGGCTACACCTTC. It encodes CASSQERGALYGYTF.

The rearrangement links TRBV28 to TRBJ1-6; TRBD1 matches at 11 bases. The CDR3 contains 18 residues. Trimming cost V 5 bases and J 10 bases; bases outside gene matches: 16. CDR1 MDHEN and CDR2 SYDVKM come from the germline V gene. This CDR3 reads CASSPSGQGAMSSSPLHF. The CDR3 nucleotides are TGTGCCAGCAGTCCCAGCGGACAGGGGGCAATGTCGTCATCACCCCTCCACTTT.

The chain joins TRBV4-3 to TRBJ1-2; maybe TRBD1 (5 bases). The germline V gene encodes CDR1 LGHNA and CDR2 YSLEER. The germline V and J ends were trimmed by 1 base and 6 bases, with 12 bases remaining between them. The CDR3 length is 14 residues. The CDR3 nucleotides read TGCGCCAGCAGCCAAGGGGTGGGGCAGGATGGCTACACCTTC. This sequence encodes CASSQGVGQDGYTF.

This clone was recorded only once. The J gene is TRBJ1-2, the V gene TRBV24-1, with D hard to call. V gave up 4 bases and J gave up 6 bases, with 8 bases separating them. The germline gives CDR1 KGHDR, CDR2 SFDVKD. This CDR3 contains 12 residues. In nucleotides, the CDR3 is TGTGCCACCAGTGACCCCTACAATGGCTACACCTTC. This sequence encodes CATSDPYNGYTF.

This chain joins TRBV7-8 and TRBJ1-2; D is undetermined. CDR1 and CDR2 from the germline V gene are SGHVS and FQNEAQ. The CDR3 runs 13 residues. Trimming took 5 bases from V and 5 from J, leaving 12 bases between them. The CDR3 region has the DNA TGTGCCAGCAGCCTCGGGCAGGAGTATGGCTACACCTTC. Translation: CASSLGQEYGYTF.

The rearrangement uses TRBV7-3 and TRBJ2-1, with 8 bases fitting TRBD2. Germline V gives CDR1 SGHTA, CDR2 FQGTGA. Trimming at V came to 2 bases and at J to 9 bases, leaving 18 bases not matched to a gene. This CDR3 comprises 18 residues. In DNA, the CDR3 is TGTGCCAGCAGCTTACGTCCACCAAGCGGGGGTGTAAATGGTGAGCAGTTCTTC. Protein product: CASSLRPPSGGVNGEQFF.

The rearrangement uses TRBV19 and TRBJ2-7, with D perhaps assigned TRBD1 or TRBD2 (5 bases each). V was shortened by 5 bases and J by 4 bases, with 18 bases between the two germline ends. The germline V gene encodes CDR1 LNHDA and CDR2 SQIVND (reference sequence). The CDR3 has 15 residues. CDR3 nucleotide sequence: TGTGCCAGTAGTCCCCAGGGTCGGGGCTCGTACGAGCAGTACTTC. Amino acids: CASSPQGRGSYEQYF.